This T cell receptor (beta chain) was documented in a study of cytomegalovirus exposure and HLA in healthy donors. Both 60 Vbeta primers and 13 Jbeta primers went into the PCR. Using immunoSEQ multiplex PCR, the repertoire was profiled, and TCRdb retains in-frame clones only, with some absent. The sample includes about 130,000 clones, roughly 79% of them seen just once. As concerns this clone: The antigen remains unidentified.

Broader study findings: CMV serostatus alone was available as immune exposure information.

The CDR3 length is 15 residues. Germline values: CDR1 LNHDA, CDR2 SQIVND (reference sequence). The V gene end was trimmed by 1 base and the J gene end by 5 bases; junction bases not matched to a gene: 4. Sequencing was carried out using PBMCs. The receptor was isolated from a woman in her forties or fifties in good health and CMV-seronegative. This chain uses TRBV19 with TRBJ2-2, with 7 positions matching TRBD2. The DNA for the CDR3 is TGTGCCAGTAGTATAGCGGGAGGTGGGACCGGGGAGCTGTTTTTT. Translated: CASSIAGGGTGELFF.